A single sample gave rise to the 8 T cell receptor beta chains below, sequenced in a study of patients and donors after allogeneic stem cell transplantation (dated by TCRdb to 2018 to 2020). Receptors were amplified or captured by RT-PCR. The sequencer was a NextSeq 550. TCRdb redid the processing of the public reads, applying fastp at Q25 and MiXCR, and retained in-frame beta chains. Rows with one shared CDR3 protein collapse into an entry with the most common genes and DNA. This sample lists about a million distinct CDR3 sequences; roughly 18% were detected once. The ten largest clones add up to under 6.5% of the sample. Sequencing was performed on blood, either unsorted or a sorted T cell fraction (not recorded which). These receptors were obtained from a human donor who was either an allogeneic HSCT recipient or a stem cell or donor lymphocyte infusion donor (not recorded which). It is not recorded whose cells these are; they may come from a transplant donor.

This clonotype was seen a few times. This chain connects TRBV27 to TRBJ2-1, with 7 bases aligning to TRBD2. CDR1 and CDR2 (germline): MNHEY, SMNVEV (reference sequence). The CDR3 is 17 residues long. V lost 3 bases, J lost 4 bases, and 12 bases stayed unmatched. The CDR3 region has the DNA TGTGCCAGCAGTTTTACTCCGGTAGGGACTAAATACAATGAGCAGTTCTTC. This translates into CASSFTPVGTKYNEQFF.

This clonotype was picked up many times. V and J are TRBV12-3 or TRBV12-4 and TRBJ2-1; 12 nucleotides align to TRBD2. With 5 bases clipped from V and 8 bases from J, the junction kept 7 bases outside the gene matches. The CDR3 has 15 residues. CDR3 nucleotide sequence: TGTGCCAGCAGTCGGACTAGCGGGGTCCTAGATGAGCAGTTCTTC. Amino acid sequence: CASSRTSGVLDEQFF.

This clonotype was seen a few times. The rearrangement joins TRBV18 to TRBJ2-7, with D perhaps matching TRBD2 (5 bases). Deletions cut 5 bases from V and 7 bases from J, with 21 bases between. This CDR3 is 15 amino acids long. CDR1 and CDR2 (germline): KGHSH, LQKENI. This CDR3 is CASSNHGSPSGEQYF. In DNA form, the CDR3 reads TGTGCCAGCTCAAACCACGGATCACCGAGCGGTGAGCAGTACTTC.

This clonotype was recorded a few times. The V and J genes are TRBV27 and TRBJ2-7; tentative D call: TRBD2 (6 bases). Trimming removed 2 bases at V and 2 bases at J, with 19 bases between. The CDR3 is made up of 17 amino acids. Germline V gene lookup returns CDR1 MNHEY and CDR2 SMNVEV (reference sequence). CDR3 in amino acids: CASSLRWGGGKPYEQYF. The DNA for the CDR3 is TGTGCCAGCAGTTTAAGATGGGGTGGGGGGAAACCCTACGAGCAGTACTTC.

The rearrangement uses TRBV20-1 and TRBJ1-6; the D is unclear. This CDR3 region has 16 residues. Trimming removed 0 bases from V and 5 bases from J, with 14 bases in between. Per the germline V gene, CDR1 is DFQATT and CDR2 is SNEGSKA (reference sequence). The CDR3 sequence: CSARESGPLDNSPLHF. CDR3 DNA: TGCAGTGCTAGAGAATCCGGGCCTCTGGATAATTCACCCCTCCACTTT.

This clonotype was seen repeatedly, ten times or more. The rearrangement joins TRBV29-1 to TRBJ2-3; D remains unclear. In germline, CDR1 is SQVTM, CDR2 ANQGSEA. The CDR3 length is 11 residues. The V and J ends lost 3 bases and 7 bases respectively, with 8 bases between them. CDR3 nucleotides: TGCAGCGTTGATGGGGAAAATACGCAGTATTTT. As protein: CSVDGENTQYF.

This clonotype was counted only a few times. This chain links TRBV5-8 with TRBJ1-1, with D possibly being TRBD1 (5 bases). The CDR3 spans 15 residues. Germline V gene sequence: CDR1 SGHTS, CDR2 YDEGEE. The ends were cut back, 2 bases at V and 1 base at J, with 12 bases in the middle. The CDR3 sequence: CASSFGAGWNTEAFF. Here the CDR3 DNA reads TGTGCCAGCAGCTTTGGGGCGGGATGGAACACTGAAGCTTTCTTT. The entire variable domain, with the rest obtained from reference TRBV5-8 and TRBJ1-1, is as follows: EAGVTQSPTHLIKTRGQQATLRCSPISGHTSVYWYQQALGLGLQFLLWYDEGEERNRGNFPPRFSGRQFPNYSSELNVNALELEDSALYLCASSFGAGWNTEAFFGQGTRLTVV.

The V call is TRBV4-3, the J call TRBJ2-3; 12 positions match TRBD2. This CDR3 has 18 residues. J gave up 2 bases and V 0 bases, and 6 bases lay outside the gene matches. Per germline, CDR1 LGHNA and CDR2 YSLEER. The DNA of the CDR3 is TGCGCCAGCAGCCAAGATCTTTGGACTAGCGGGGTCACAGATACGCAGTATTTT. Its protein product is CASSQDLWTSGVTDTQYF.